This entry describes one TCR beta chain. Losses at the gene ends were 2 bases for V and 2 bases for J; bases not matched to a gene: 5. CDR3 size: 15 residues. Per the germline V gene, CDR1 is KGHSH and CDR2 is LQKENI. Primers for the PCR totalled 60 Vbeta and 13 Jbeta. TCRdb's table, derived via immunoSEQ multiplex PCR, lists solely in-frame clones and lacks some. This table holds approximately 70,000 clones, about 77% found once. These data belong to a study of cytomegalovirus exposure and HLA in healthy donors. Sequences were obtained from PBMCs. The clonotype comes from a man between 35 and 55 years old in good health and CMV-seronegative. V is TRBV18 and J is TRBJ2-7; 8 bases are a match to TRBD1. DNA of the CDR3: TGTGCCAGCTCACCAGACAGGGGCCCAACCTACGAGCAGTACTTC. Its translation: CASSPDRGPTYEQYF.